This T cell receptor (beta chain) was captured by sequencing in a study of siplizumab effects on memory and regulatory T cells. The study's findings and limits: Memory cells seemed less diverse than naive T cells, which seemed major alloresponse contributors.

Note on this clone: The target antigen is unknown.

Trimming took off 2 bases at V and 1 base at J, with 10 bases between the two ends. This CDR3 region has 15 residues. The germline CDR1 and CDR2 sequences are KGHSH and LQKENI. Method: immunoSEQ multiplex PCR; TCRdb's copy keeps in-frame clones and lacks some. The sample comprises 90,000 to 110,000 clones, 90% to 95% of which are singletons, and 0.32% rests with the top ten. The sequence was collected from a human donor in good health. The sequenced material came from CD4+ T cells sorted from blood. V is TRBV18 and J is TRBJ2-3; TRBD1 is a possible D gene (6 bases). CDR3 amino acids: CASSPKAGGTDTQYF. The DNA for the CDR3 is TGTGCCAGCTCACCAAAGGCAGGGGGCACAGATACGCAGTATTTT.